The 22 T cell receptor beta chains given below trace back to one sample, sequenced in a study of human T cells and chemical hapten exposure. TCRdb re-called the RACE reads with MiXCR, one entry per CDR3 protein. Of tens of thousands of distinct CDR3 sequences listed, approximately 9.9% are singletons. Time point given: pre-sensitization, week 0. Treatment described: therapeutic diphenylcyclopropenone sensitization with weekly scalp DPC. The sample in question was whole blood, obtained in connection with sensitization to the hapten diphenylcyclopropenone (DPC). All receptors come from a woman aged 40 to 55 with alopecia areata. Some clones in this sample may be carry-over from other donors' samples.

This clonotype came up many times. V usage is TRBV6-5 and J usage is TRBJ2-7, with D perhaps TRBD1 or TRBD2 (5 bases each). Trimming took off 6 bases at V and 4 bases at J, with 19 bases between the two ends. In germline, CDR1 is MNHEY, CDR2 SVGAGI. The CDR3 spans 15 residues. Here the CDR3 reads CASRRRGREAYEQYF. CDR3 DNA sequence: TGTGCCAGCAGGCGACGGGGCAGGGAAGCGTACGAGCAGTACTTC.

This clonotype was picked up many times. The J gene is TRBJ2-5, the V gene TRBV7-2, with D hard to call. This CDR3 has 13 amino acids. CDR1 is SGHTA and CDR2 is FQGNSA in the germline V gene. V was trimmed by 0 bases and J by 2 bases, leaving 4 bases between them. CDR3 sequence (DNA): TGTGCCAGCAGCTTAGCGTTACAAGAGACCCAGTACTTC. It specifies CASSLALQETQYF.

The sample holds many counts of this clonotype. This sequence joins TRBV27 and TRBJ1-5; D is ambiguous. V lost 6 bases and J lost 3, with 12 bases in between. Germline V gives CDR1 MNHEY, CDR2 SMNVEV (reference sequence). The CDR3 loop spans 14 amino acids. For the CDR3, the DNA is TGTGCCAGCAGCTCCGGACGGATCAATCAGCCCCAGCATTTT. As protein: CASSSGRINQPQHF.

Many counts were recorded for this clonotype. The rearrangement uses TRBV30 and TRBJ2-2; the match to TRBD1 covers 7 bases. V lost 2 bases and J lost 0; bases outside the gene matches: 3. CDR1 GTSNPN and CDR2 SVGIG come from the germline V gene (reference sequence). CDR3 length: 15 residues. CDR3: CAWSRGPSNTGELFF. DNA of the CDR3: TGTGCCTGGAGTAGGGGGCCCTCGAACACCGGGGAGCTGTTTTTT.

This clonotype was counted ten times or more. The chain uses TRBV6-2 or TRBV6-3 and TRBJ2-2; D perhaps matches TRBD1 (5 bases). CDR3 length equals 15 residues. Trimming removed 5 bases from V and 4 bases from J, with 14 bases in between. Germline CDR1 is MNHEY and CDR2 is SVGEGT. The CDR3 spells CASSPGYTPTGELFF. The CDR3 nucleotides read TGTGCCAGCAGTCCAGGGTACACTCCCACCGGGGAGCTGTTTTTT.

The table lists this clonotype with a few counts. V is TRBV4-2 and J is TRBJ1-2, with 8 nucleotides matching TRBD1. The ends lost 5 bases at V and 2 bases at J; junction bases unmatched: 7. The V gene's germline CDR1 is LGHNA and CDR2 YNFKEQ. CDR3 size: 15 residues. CDR3 sequence: CASSSRDRLNYGYTF. The CDR3 DNA reads as TGTGCCAGCAGCAGCCGGGACAGGCTAAACTATGGCTACACCTTC.

This clonotype was counted a few times. J is TRBJ2-1 and V is TRBV6-1, with 7 bases aligning to TRBD1. Looked up from germline, CDR1 is MNHNS and CDR2 is SASEGT. The CDR3 runs to 15 residues. J was trimmed by 4 bases and V by 3 bases; bases with no gene match: 6. CDR3 protein: CASSENRGYYNEQFF. The DNA for the CDR3 is TGTGCCAGCAGTGAGAACAGGGGATATTACAATGAGCAGTTCTTC.

Only a few counts were recorded for this clonotype. The genes are TRBV29-1 and TRBJ1-1; 9 positions match TRBD1. The V gene's germline CDR1 is SQVTM and CDR2 ANQGSEA. The V segment lost 3 bases and the J segment 5 bases; nucleotides outside the gene matches: 22. The CDR3 spans 19 residues. The CDR3 spells CSVEIQPDGRDRVETEAFF. CDR3 in DNA: TGCAGCGTTGAGATCCAACCTGATGGCCGGGACAGGGTGGAGACTGAAGCTTTCTTT.

This clonotype was observed a handful of times. The V gene is TRBV6-1, the J gene TRBJ2-1, with 8 nucleotides matching TRBD2. The CDR3 contains 15 residues. J lost 1 base, V lost 2 bases, and 1 base had no gene match. Germline CDR1 is MNHNS and CDR2 is SASEGT. CDR3 bases: TGTGCCAGCAGTGAAAGCGGGGGTTCCTACAATGAGCAGTTCTTC. This sequence encodes CASSESGGSYNEQFF.

The chain carries TRBV6-6 and TRBJ1-6; weak D call: TRBD1 (6 bases). CDR1 MNHNY and CDR2 SVGAGI come from the germline V gene (reference sequence). The CDR3 is made up of 14 amino acids. Trimming took 6 bases from V and 9 from J, leaving 15 bases between them. The CDR3 sequence is CASRFEIRGSPLHF. The CDR3 nucleotides read TGTGCCAGCAGGTTCGAGATCAGGGGTTCACCCCTCCACTTT.

This chain uses TRBV11-2 with TRBJ2-1; D possibly corresponds to TRBD2 (6 bases). Trimming stripped 4 bases from V and 5 bases from J, with 21 bases between. Germline V gene data show CDR1 as SGHAT and CDR2 as FQNNGV. CDR3 length: 17 amino acids. The CDR3 protein is CASSSSRDSRPDNEQFF. The CDR3 bases are TGTGCCAGCAGCTCTTCCCGGGACTCGCGACCAGACAATGAGCAGTTCTTC.

The chain's CDR3 is CASSFLGGAPNTEAFF. The CDR3 DNA reads as TGTGCCAGCAGTTTTCTAGGCGGGGCCCCGAACACTGAAGCTTTCTTT. The chain couples TRBV12-3 or TRBV12-4 to TRBJ1-1; TRBD1 is a possible D gene (5 bases). This CDR3 has 16 amino acids. V lost 3 bases and J 1 base, leaving 15 bases between the germline ends.

This clonotype showed up just a few times. The V and J genes are TRBV19 and TRBJ1-4; the D gene is possibly TRBD1 (5 bases). The CDR3 sequence is 15 residues long. Trimming pared 4 bases from V and 7 bases from J, leaving 16 bases between. Germline lookup yields CDR1 LNHDA and CDR2 SQIVND (reference sequence). The CDR3 sequence: CASSTIQRRAEKLFF. The CDR3 DNA reads TGTGCCAGTAGTACAATACAGCGCAGGGCTGAAAAACTGTTTTTT.

This clonotype was detected only a few times. The chain uses TRBV7-2 and TRBJ2-3; D not certain. In germline, CDR1 is SGHTA, CDR2 FQGNSA. Trimming took 1 base from V and 3 from J, leaving 8 bases between them. CDR3 length: 14 residues. Here the CDR3 DNA reads TGTGCCAGCAGCTTAGTTCAAGGGACAGATACGCAGTATTTT. Amino acid sequence: CASSLVQGTDTQYF. The full variable domain, completed using reference TRBV7-2 and TRBJ2-3, is GAGVSQSPSNKVTEKGKDVELRCDPISGHTALYWYRQSLGQGLEFLIYFQGNSAPDKSGLPSDRFSAERTGGSVSTLTIQRTQQEDSAVYLCASSLVQGTDTQYFGPGTRLTVL.

The sample holds many counts of this clonotype. The V call is TRBV29-1, the J call TRBJ1-1; TRBD1 agrees at 10 bases. Germline CDR1 is SQVTM and CDR2 is ANQGSEA. The length of the CDR3 is 12 residues. V trimming: 6 bases; J trimming: 5 bases; junction bases outside the gene matches: 3. Here the CDR3 DNA reads TGCAGCGTCTGGACAGGGGGGACTGAAGCTTTCTTT. Its translation is CSVWTGGTEAFF.

On this clonotype itself: This may come from a read error, since a much larger clone is one base off. The V call is TRBV28, the J call TRBJ2-7; D is ambiguous. Trimming shortened V by 2 bases and J by 6 bases, and 11 bases separated the two germline ends. CDR3 length: 13 amino acids. Germline CDR1 reads MDHEN; CDR2 reads SYDVKM. The CDR3 region is CASSLGQHCEQYF. CDR3 nucleotide sequence: TGTGCCAGCAGTTTAGGGCAGCACTGCGAGCAGTACTTC.

This clonotype was detected ten times or more. The chain is built from TRBV19 and TRBJ2-5; 7 bases match TRBD1. The CDR3 consists of 14 residues. Trimming cost V 4 bases and J 1 base; bases outside gene matches: 3. The germline V gene has CDR1 LNHDA and CDR2 SQIVND (reference sequence). The CDR3 reads CASSTTGAQETQYF. The CDR3 DNA reads as TGTGCCAGTAGTACCACAGGGGCCCAAGAGACCCAGTACTTC.

Notes on this clonotype: With a much larger clone just one base away, this may be a read error. The V call is TRBV6-5, the J call TRBJ1-1; 7 bases align to TRBD1. Unmatched junction bases numbered 6, after V lost 7 bases and J lost 1 base. CDR3 length equals 14 residues. The germline CDR1 and CDR2 sequences are MNHEY and SVGAGI. The CDR3: CASMRGGANTEAFF. The CDR3 DNA follows: TGTGCCAGCATGAGAGGGGGCGCGAACACTGAAGCTTTCTTT.

The chain links TRBV29-1 to TRBJ2-6; D is undetermined. In germline, CDR1 is SQVTM, CDR2 ANQGSEA. The CDR3 has 12 amino acids. V lost 7 bases to trimming and J lost 1 base, with 5 bases between them. The CDR3 loop is CSGGSGANVLTF. The CDR3 DNA sequence: TGCAGCGGGGGATCTGGGGCCAACGTCCTGACTTTC.

This clonotype was found a few times. V and J are TRBV3-1 and TRBJ2-3; 9 bases map to TRBD2. The ends lost 1 base at V and 2 bases at J; junction bases unmatched: 4. The CDR3 extends over 16 amino acids. Per germline, CDR1 LGHDT and CDR2 YNNKEL (reference sequence). The CDR3 is CASSQAGLAPTDTQYF. For the CDR3, the DNA is TGTGCCAGCAGCCAAGCTGGACTAGCGCCCACAGATACGCAGTATTTT.

There are many counts of this clonotype. The chain recombines TRBV7-8 with TRBJ2-1; 7 bases align to TRBD2. The J segment lost 5 bases and the V segment lost 1 base, leaving 8 bases of the junction unmatched. Germline-derived CDR1 and CDR2 are SGHVS and FQNEAQ. This CDR3 spans 16 amino acids. Written as DNA, the CDR3 is TGTGCCAGCAGCTTAGGTCCAGCGGGGTATCACAATGAGCAGTTCTTC. This encodes CASSLGPAGYHNEQFF.

This clonotype was found a few times. CDR3 bases: TGTGCCAGCTCACCAGACGTTGCAACTAATGAAAAACTGTTTTTT. Protein: CASSPDVATNEKLFF. This chain connects TRBV18 to TRBJ1-4; D gene unclear. Trimming took off 2 bases at V and 0 bases at J, with 7 bases between the two ends. This CDR3 region has 15 residues. Germline lookup yields CDR1 KGHSH and CDR2 LQKENI.